What follows are 3 T cell receptor beta chains derived from one specimen sequenced in a study of cytomegalovirus exposure and HLA in healthy donors. In the PCR, 60 Vbeta and 13 Jbeta primers were used. Assay: immunoSEQ multiplex PCR; the TCRdb copy retains only in-frame clones and omits some. Its table lists 150,000 or so clones. Sequenced input: PBMCs. The receptor source for this set is a woman aged 45 to 65 in good health and CMV-seronegative.

The CDR3 sequence is CASSGQGSGEQYF. The CDR3 DNA reads as TGTGCCAGCAGCGGACAGGGGTCTGGCGAGCAGTACTTC. The chain has TRBV13 and TRBJ2-7; 9 bases agree with TRBD1. The J segment lost 6 bases and the V segment lost 5 bases, leaving 5 bases of the junction unmatched. This CDR3 has 13 residues. CDR1 PRHDT and CDR2 FYEKMQ come from the germline V gene (reference sequence). The entire variable domain, with the rest obtained from reference TRBV13 and TRBJ2-7, is as follows: AAGVIQSPRHLIKEKRETATLKCYPIPRHDTVYWYQQGPGQDPQFLISFYEKMQSDKGSIPDRFSAQQFSDYHSELNMSSLELGDSALYFCASSGQGSGEQYFGPGTRLTVT.

The rearrangement links TRBV28 to TRBJ1-2, with TRBD1 matching 7 bases. Germline assignment: CDR1 MDHEN and CDR2 SYDVKM. The V gene end was trimmed by 10 bases and the J gene end by 0 bases; junction bases not matched to a gene: 8. The CDR3 length is 14 residues. The DNA of the CDR3 is TGTGCCATCAGGGACAGCCTATCTAACTATGGCTACACCTTC. It is translated as CAIRDSLSNYGYTF.

Notes on this clone: An end of the junction does not agree with germline; a read error may underlie this. This chain links TRBV5-1 with TRBJ1-2; the match to TRBD1 covers 9 bases. CDR1 is SGHRS and CDR2 is YFSETQ in the germline V gene. This CDR3 region has 14 residues. CDR3 sequence (DNA): TGCGCCAGCAGTTTGGGACAGGGTTTCGATGGCTACACCTTC. Its protein is CASSLGQGFDGYTF.